This T cell receptor (beta chain) was sequenced during a study of T cells in Graves' hyperthyroidism and ophthalmopathy. Study at large: The initial diagnosis was the point when peripheral blood was collected, ahead of any treatment.

Authors of the study amplified TCR beta CDR3 regions from RNA transcripts. TCR CDR3 regions were first amplified by RT-PCR with HTBI primers. In TCRdb, the multiplex PCR reads were re-called with MiXCR into one record per CDR3 protein. The data hold hundreds of thousands of distinct CDR3 sequences, with more than 15% observed a single time. This CDR3 region has 15 residues. Between the trimmed V and J ends, which lost 4 bases and 2 bases, there was a span of 12 bases. Germline values: CDR1 SNHLY, CDR2 FYNNEI. Overall study findings and caveats: Ophthalmopathy cases were set apart from stable hyperthyroidism by a 13 V-J model. Before onset, ophthalmopathy was predicted by the model a median around 6.5 months earlier. Blood shared most expanded thyroid clonotypes above 0.001.

Concerning this clonotype itself: Its antigen is as yet unknown.

The sample was blood. The TCR sequence derives from a woman between 40 and 50 years old with Graves' ophthalmopathy. The genes are TRBV2 and TRBJ1-3; D perhaps matches TRBD1 (6 bases). The CDR3 DNA follows: TGTGCCAGCAGTGGTGATAACAGGGCTGGAAACACCATATATTTT. Amino acids: CASSGDNRAGNTIYF.